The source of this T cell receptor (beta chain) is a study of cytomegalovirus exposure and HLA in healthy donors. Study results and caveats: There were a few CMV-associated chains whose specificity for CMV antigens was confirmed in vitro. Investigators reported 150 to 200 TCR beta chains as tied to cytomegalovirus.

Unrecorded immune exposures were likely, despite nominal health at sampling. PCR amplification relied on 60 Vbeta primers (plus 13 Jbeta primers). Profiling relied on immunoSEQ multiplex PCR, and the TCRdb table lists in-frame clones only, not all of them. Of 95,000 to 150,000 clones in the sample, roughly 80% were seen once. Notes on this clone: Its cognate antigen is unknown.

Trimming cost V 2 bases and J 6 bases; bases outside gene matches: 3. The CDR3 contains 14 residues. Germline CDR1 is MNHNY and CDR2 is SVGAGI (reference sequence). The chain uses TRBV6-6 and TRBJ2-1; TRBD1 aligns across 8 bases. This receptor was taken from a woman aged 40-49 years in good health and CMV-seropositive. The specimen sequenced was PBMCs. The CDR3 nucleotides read TGTGCCAGCAGTTACCCAGGACAGGGCAATGAGCAGTTCTTC. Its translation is CASSYPGQGNEQFF.